The clone carrying this TCR beta chain was seen more than once but under ten times. Antigen: not known. The data were obtained in a study of response to subunit inactivated influenza vaccine. Study observations and caveats: Each seasonal influenza vaccination, the authors suggested, recruits few new T cells.

TCRdb re-called the RT-PCR reads with MiXCR, one entry per CDR3 protein. The table includes hundreds of thousands of distinct CDR3 sequences, 12% detected once. The J segment lost 6 bases and the V segment lost 3 bases, leaving 6 bases of the junction unmatched. Germline CDR1 MNHEY, CDR2 SVGAGI. CDR3 size: 15 residues. The receptor's source is a middle-aged man who received an inactivated influenza vaccine. The specimen was non-naive T cells sorted from PBMCs, collected roughly 15 days before vaccination. This sequence joins TRBV6-5 and TRBJ2-4; TRBD1 agrees at 9 bases. The CDR3 region is CASSYSPGQGNIQYF. CDR3 in DNA: TGTGCCAGCAGTTATAGCCCGGGACAGGGAAACATTCAGTACTTC.